The clone carrying this T cell receptor beta chain was counted only a few times. Its target is unknown. These data originate in a study of PD-1 blockade in classical Hodgkin lymphoma. Germline CDR1 is MNHNS and CDR2 is SASEGT. The CDR3 runs 11 residues. Trimming removed 6 bases from V and 5 bases from J, with 6 bases in between. The protocol was immunoSEQ multiplex PCR, while the TCRdb copy is restricted to in-frame clones and leaves out a portion. Of 40,000 to 50,000 clones listed, about 85% were seen once; the top ten hold approximately 6%. Exposure to brentuximab vedotin varied, and each patient had relapsed following autologous stem cell transplantation. Study outcomes and limitations: Patients with an early start, nivolumab under 1 year after ASCT, were excluded. In CD4+ cells, TCR diversity went up significantly by C4D1, but in CD8+ cells it did not.

The receptor's source is a human donor with classical Hodgkin lymphoma. This chain connects TRBV6-1 to TRBJ2-3; possible D gene TRBD2, 6 bases. Sequenced material: peripheral blood mononuclear cells (PBMCs), taken before the second cycle of nivolumab. The CDR3 nucleotides read TGTGCCAGCAGGGGGGGAGATACGCAGTATTTT. This encodes CASRGGDTQYF.